The clone carrying this T cell receptor (beta chain) occurred once. The PCR contained 60 Vbeta and 13 Jbeta primers. Profiled with immunoSEQ multiplex PCR; TCRdb holds only in-frame clones, not every one. The repertoire holds 200,000 or so clones, with 82% as singletons. The record originates from a study of cytomegalovirus exposure and HLA in healthy donors. This receptor was taken from a woman aged 45 to 65 in good health and CMV-seropositive. The source material was PBMCs.

CDR3 loop: CASSLDGGSMETQYF. The CDR3 bases are TGTGCCAGCAGCTTAGATGGGGGGAGTATGGAGACCCAGTACTTC. V and J are TRBV7-8 and TRBJ2-5, with D possibly being TRBD2 (6 bases). The CDR3 covers 15 residues. Germline CDR1 SGHVS, CDR2 FQNEAQ. The V end was cut by 1 base, the J end by 5 bases, with 14 bases between.